This entry lists 2 T cell receptor beta chains sequenced from one sample in a study of T-cell reconstitution after alpha-beta-depleted transplantation in children (dated by TCRdb to 2015 to 2016). The sample's treatment or condition label is to be understood as: allogeneic hematopoietic cell transplantation with graft depleted of TCRalphabeta T cells and CD19 B cells. The protocol used for the library was PCR. Data came from an Illumina HiSeq 2500. To normalize quantification of the TCRbeta repertoire, the TCR libraries were built with molecular barcoding that relied on unique molecular identifiers. Clones were called with MiXCR by TCRdb after fastp trimmed the public reads at Q25, and only in-frame beta chains were retained. Duplicate CDR3 protein sequences are folded into a single record with the most common DNA and genes. The sample yields about 250,000 distinct CDR3 sequences; roughly a quarter were counted once. The top ten hold about 5% of the sample.

Sequences were derived from PBMCs, mostly from graft donor cells, sampled 360 days after TCRalphabeta/CD19-depleted stem cell transplant. These receptors all stem from a female patient between 2 and 10 years old who had a stem cell transplant for congenital amegakaryocytic thrombocytopenia, so the T cells may come from the graft donor.

There are many counts of this clonotype. The V gene is TRBV4-1, the J gene TRBJ2-7; D uncertain. V was shortened by 1 base and J by 0 bases, with 13 bases between the two germline ends. The CDR3 is 16 amino acids. Germline CDR1 MGHRA, CDR2 YSYEKL. In nucleotides, the CDR3 is TGCGCCAGCAGCCAAGTAATGTGGGATAGCTCCTACGAGCAGTACTTC. The encoded protein is CASSQVMWDSSYEQYF.

The chain carries TRBV9 and TRBJ1-1; possible D gene TRBD1, 6 bases. Germline V CDR1 and CDR2: SGDLS, YYNGEE. Trimming pared 0 bases from V and 6 bases from J, leaving 15 bases between. The CDR3 is 15 amino acids. The CDR3 coding sequence is TGTGCCAGCAGCGTAGGGGACAACTTTTCCCCTGAAGCTTTCTTT. Residues: CASSVGDNFSPEAFF. The complete variable domain, with remaining parts taken from reference TRBV9 and TRBJ1-1, reads DSGVTQTPKHLITATGQRVTLRCSPRSGDLSVYWYQQSLDQGLQFLIQYYNGEERAKGNILERFSAQQFPDLHSELNLSSLELGDSALYFCASSVGDNFSPEAFFGQGTRLTVV.